This T cell receptor beta chain was sequenced for a study of T cells in Graves' hyperthyroidism and ophthalmopathy. Authors of the study amplified TCR beta CDR3 regions from RNA transcripts. First-round RT-PCR with HTBI primers amplified the TCR CDR3 region. TCRdb reprocessed the multiplex PCR reads with MiXCR, giving one entry per CDR3 protein. The table records more than 550,000 distinct CDR3 sequences, roughly 45% of them present only once. Patients were excluded because of uncontrolled infection, other autoimmune disease, pregnancy or lactation. V gave up 3 bases and J gave up 4 bases, with 12 bases separating them. This CDR3 spans 13 amino acids. CDR1 is DFQATT, CDR2 SNEGSKA, per germline (reference sequence).

This receptor was identified in an adult man with Graves' disease, either hyperthyroidism or ophthalmopathy (not recorded which). The chain has TRBV20-1 and TRBJ1-1, with D unclear. The sequencing input was peripheral blood or thyroid tissue (not recorded which). The CDR3 loop is CSASLDPATEAFF. CDR3 sequence (DNA): TGCAGTGCTAGTTTAGATCCGGCCACTGAAGCTTTCTTT.